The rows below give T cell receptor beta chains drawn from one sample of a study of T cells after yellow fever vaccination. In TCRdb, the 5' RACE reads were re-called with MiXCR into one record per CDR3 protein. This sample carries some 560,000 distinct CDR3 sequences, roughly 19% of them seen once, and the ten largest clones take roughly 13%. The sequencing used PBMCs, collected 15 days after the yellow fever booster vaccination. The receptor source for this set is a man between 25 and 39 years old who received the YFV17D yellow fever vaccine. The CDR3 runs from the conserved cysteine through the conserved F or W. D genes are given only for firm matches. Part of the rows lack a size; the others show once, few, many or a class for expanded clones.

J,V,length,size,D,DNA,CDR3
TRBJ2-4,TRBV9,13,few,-,TGTGCCAGCAGCCCTCGGGACTCAAAGGATCAGTACTTC,CASSPRDSKDQYF
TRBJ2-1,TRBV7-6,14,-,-,TGTGCCAGCAGCTTGGTGGCAGACCACAATGAGCAGTTCTTC,CASSLVADHNEQFF
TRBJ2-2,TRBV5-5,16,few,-,TGTGCCAGCAGCCAAATACAGGGACCGAACACCGGGGAGCTGTTTTTT,CASSQIQGPNTGELFF
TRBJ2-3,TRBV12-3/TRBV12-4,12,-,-,TGTGCCAGCACCCAAGACCGAGCTACGCAGTATTTT,CASTQDRATQYF
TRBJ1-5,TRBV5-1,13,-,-,TGCGCCAGCAGCTTGGAAGGTTACCAGCCCCAGCATTTT,CASSLEGYQPQHF
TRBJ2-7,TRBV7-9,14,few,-,TGTGCCAGCAGCCCCGACTCCCTGGGGTACGAGCAGTACTTC,CASSPDSLGYEQYF
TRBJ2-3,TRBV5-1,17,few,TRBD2,TGCGCCAGCAGCTTGGCATCGCGGACTAGCGGCACAGATACGCAGTATTTT,CASSLASRTSGTDTQYF
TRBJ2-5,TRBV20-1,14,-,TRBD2,TGCAGTGCTACCGGTGGGACTATAACAGAGACCCAGTACTTC,CSATGGTITETQYF
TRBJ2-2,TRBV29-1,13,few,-,TGCAGCGTTCACTGGGGGAAGTCCGGGGAGCTGTTTTTT,CSVHWGKSGELFF
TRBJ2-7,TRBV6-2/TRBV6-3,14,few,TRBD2,TGTGCCAGCAGCCCGGGACTAGCGGCCAGCGAGCAGTACTTC,CASSPGLAASEQYF
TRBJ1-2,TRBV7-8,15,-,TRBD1,TGTGCCAGCAGCTTTCGGACAGGGGGCTACTATGGCTACACCTTC,CASSFRTGGYYGYTF
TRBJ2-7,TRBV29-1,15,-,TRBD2,TGCAGCGTCTCTCTCCTAGCGGGAGAACTCTACGAGCAGTACTTC,CSVSLLAGELYEQYF
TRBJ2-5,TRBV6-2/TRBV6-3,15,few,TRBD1,TGTGCCAGCGCTATTTTGGGACAGAACCAAGAGACCCAGTACTTC,CASAILGQNQETQYF
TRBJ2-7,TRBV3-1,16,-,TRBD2,TGTGCCAGCAGCCAAGATGAGCTAGCGGGATCCTACGAGCAGTACTTC,CASSQDELAGSYEQYF
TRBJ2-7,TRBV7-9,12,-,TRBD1,TGTGCCAGCAGCTTAAACAAGAGGGGGCTGAACTTC,CASSLNKRGLNF
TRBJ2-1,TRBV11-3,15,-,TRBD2,TGTGCCAGCAGTACCGGGACTAGCGGGGGACGGGAGCAGTTCTTC,CASSTGTSGGREQFF
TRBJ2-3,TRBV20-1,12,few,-,TGCAGTCCCACGGGTGTAGGAGATACGCAGTATTTT,CSPTGVGDTQYF
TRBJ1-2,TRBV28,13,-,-,TGTGCCAGCAGCCCAACAAGGCGAGATGGCTACACCTTC,CASSPTRRDGYTF
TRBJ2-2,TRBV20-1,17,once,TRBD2,TGCAGTGCTAGAGGTGGTAGCGGGAGTCTTAACACCGGGGAGCTGTTTTTT,CSARGGSGSLNTGELFF
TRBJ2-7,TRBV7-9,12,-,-,TGTGCCAGCAACAGGGATCTGAGCGAGCAGTACTTC,CASNRDLSEQYF
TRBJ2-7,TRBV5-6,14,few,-,TGTGCCAGCAGCCCCCCGGACAACTTATACGAGCAGTACTTC,CASSPPDNLYEQYF
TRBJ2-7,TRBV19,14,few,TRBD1,TGTGCCAGTAGTGCGGGACAGGGGGACTACGAGCAGTACTTC,CASSAGQGDYEQYF
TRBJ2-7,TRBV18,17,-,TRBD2,TGTGCCAGCTCACCTGGACTAGCGGGAGGTTTCATCTACGAGCAGTACTTC,CASSPGLAGGFIYEQYF
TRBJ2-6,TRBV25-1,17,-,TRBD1,TGTGCCAGCAGTGTCCGGGACAGAAGCTCTGGGGCCAACGTCCTGACTTTC,CASSVRDRSSGANVLTF
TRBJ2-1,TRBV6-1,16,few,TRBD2,TGTGCCAGCACCTCTTTCTCAGCGGGACCCTACAATGAGCAGTTCTTC,CASTSFSAGPYNEQFF
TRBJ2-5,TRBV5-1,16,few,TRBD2,TGCGCCAGCAGCCCCGGGAATAGCGGGAGTGGGGAGACCCAGTACTTC,CASSPGNSGSGETQYF
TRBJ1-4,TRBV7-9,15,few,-,TGTGCCAGCAGCTTACTGAGTGGTTCTAATGAAAAACTGTTTTTT,CASSLLSGSNEKLFF
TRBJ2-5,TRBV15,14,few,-,TGTGCCACCAGCAGAAGTGGGGGGAAAGAGACCCAGTACTTC,CATSRSGGKETQYF
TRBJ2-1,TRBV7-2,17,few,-,TGTGCCAGCAGCCCTGGTGGCTTTGAGGTTACCAAGTATGAGCAGTTCTTC,CASSPGGFEVTKYEQFF
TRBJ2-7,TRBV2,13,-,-,TGTGCCAGCAGTGCCGAGGAGTTGGGCGAGCAGTACTTC,CASSAEELGEQYF
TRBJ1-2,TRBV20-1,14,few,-,TGCAGTGCTAGAGATCGGGGGACTGGCTATGGCTACACCTTC,CSARDRGTGYGYTF
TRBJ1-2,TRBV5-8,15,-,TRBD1,TGTGCCAGCAGCTCTGGATTGGGACAGGGGAATGGCTACACCTTC,CASSSGLGQGNGYTF
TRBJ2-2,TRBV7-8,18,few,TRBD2,TGTGCCAGCAGTTCCCTAGCGGGAGACTTGACCCATGGCGGGGAGCTGTTTTTT,CASSSLAGDLTHGGELFF
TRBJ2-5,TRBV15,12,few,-,TGTGCCACCAGCAAGGACGGCGAGACCCAGTACTTC,CATSKDGETQYF
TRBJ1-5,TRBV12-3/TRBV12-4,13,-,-,TGTGCCAGCAGTTTTAGCCCTAATCAGCCCCAGCATTTT,CASSFSPNQPQHF
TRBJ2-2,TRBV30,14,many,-,TGTGCCTGTACCAGTACCGCGAACACCGGGGAGCTGTTTTTT,CACTSTANTGELFF
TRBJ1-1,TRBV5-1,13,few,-,TGCGCCAGCAGGTCGCCGTCAAACACTGAAGCTTTCTTT,CASRSPSNTEAFF
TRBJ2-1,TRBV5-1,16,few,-,TGCGCCAGCAGCTTACTACCTCCGAGCTCCTACAATGAGCAGTTCTTC,CASSLLPPSSYNEQFF
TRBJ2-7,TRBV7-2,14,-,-,TGTGCCAGCAGCATCCCGGGACCCAACTACGAGCAGTACTTC,CASSIPGPNYEQYF
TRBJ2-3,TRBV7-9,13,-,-,TGTGCCAGCGCCGGGCTCCCCCCAGATACGCAGTATTTT,CASAGLPPDTQYF
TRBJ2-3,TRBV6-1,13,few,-,TGTGCCAGCGCCCCTTCAGGGCCAGATACGCAGTATTTT,CASAPSGPDTQYF
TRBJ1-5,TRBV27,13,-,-,TGTGCCAGCAGGGGCGGGGTCGGTCAGCCCCAGCATTTT,CASRGGVGQPQHF
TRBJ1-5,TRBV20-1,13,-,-,TGCAGTGCTAGGTCGACCAGCAATCAGCCCCAGCATTTT,CSARSTSNQPQHF
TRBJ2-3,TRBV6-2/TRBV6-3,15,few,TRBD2,TGTGCCAGCAGTTACGCGCGGGAGCTGATTGATACGCAGTATTTT,CASSYARELIDTQYF
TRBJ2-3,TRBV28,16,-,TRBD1,TGTGCCAGCAGACCCTGGACAGGGGAGGGGGAAGATACGCAGTATTTT,CASRPWTGEGEDTQYF
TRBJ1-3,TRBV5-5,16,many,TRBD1,TGTGCCAGCAGCTTGGGGACAGGGAGCTCTGGAAACACCATATATTTT,CASSLGTGSSGNTIYF
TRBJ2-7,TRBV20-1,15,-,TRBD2,TGCAGTGCTATTCCGGCGGGAGGGCCCTCCTACGAGCAGTACTTC,CSAIPAGGPSYEQYF
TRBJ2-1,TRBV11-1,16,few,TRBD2,TGTGCCAGCAGCTTAGCGGCATTAGCGGGAGTTGATGAGCAGTTCTTC,CASSLAALAGVDEQFF
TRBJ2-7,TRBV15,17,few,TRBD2,TGTGCCACCGGAGGTTCGGGACTAGCGGGAGAAATTTACGAGCAGTACTTC,CATGGSGLAGEIYEQYF
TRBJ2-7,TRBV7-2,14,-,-,TGTGCCAGCAGCCCGGGGAGACCCTCCTACGAGCAGTACTTC,CASSPGRPSYEQYF
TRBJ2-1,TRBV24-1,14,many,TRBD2,TGTGCCACCAGCCGAGCTAGCGGGAGGGGTGAGCAGTTCTTC,CATSRASGRGEQFF
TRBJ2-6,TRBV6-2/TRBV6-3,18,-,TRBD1,TGTGCCAGCAGAAGCCGGGACAGGGTGTGGTCTGGGGCCAACGTCCTGACTTTC,CASRSRDRVWSGANVLTF
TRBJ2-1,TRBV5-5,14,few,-,TGTGCCAGCAGCTTGTGGAGAGGGGAAAATGAGCAGTTCTTC,CASSLWRGENEQFF
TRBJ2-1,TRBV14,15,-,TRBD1,TGTGCCAGCAGCCTAAGACAGGGGAGGTGGAATGAGCAGTTCTTC,CASSLRQGRWNEQFF
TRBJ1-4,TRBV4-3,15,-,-,TGCGCCAGCAGCCAAGATTTCGGGTGGGGTGAAAAACTGTTTTTT,CASSQDFGWGEKLFF
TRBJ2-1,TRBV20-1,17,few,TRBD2,TGCAGTGCGACCGGGACTAGCGGGAGTGGGGTCCTCCATGAGCAGTTCTTC,CSATGTSGSGVLHEQFF
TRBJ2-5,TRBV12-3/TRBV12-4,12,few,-,TGTGCCATTGGGGGGCTCGGAGAGACCCAGTACTTC,CAIGGLGETQYF
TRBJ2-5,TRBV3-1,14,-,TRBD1,TGTGCCAGCAGTCAACCGACAGGGCAAGAGACCCAGTACTTC,CASSQPTGQETQYF
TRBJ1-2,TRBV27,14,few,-,TGTGCCAGCAGTTTGGGCAGGCTGAACTATGGCTACACCTTC,CASSLGRLNYGYTF
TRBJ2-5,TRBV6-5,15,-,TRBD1,TGTGCCAGCAGATACTCCGGGACAGGGGAAGAGACCCAGTACTTC,CASRYSGTGEETQYF